The entry that follows covers one T cell receptor beta chain sequence. Profiled with immunoSEQ multiplex PCR; TCRdb holds only in-frame clones, not every one. The sample contains around 75,000 clones, more than 70% of which appear only once. These data are taken from a study of T cell changes during pregnancy in multiple sclerosis. Germline values: CDR1 SGHRS, CDR2 YFSETQ. The CDR3 extends over 15 amino acids. The trim removed 1 base at V and 8 bases at J, leaving 6 bases unmatched. This receptor was obtained from a female donor in good health, enrolled as a control in a pregnancy study. The source material was peripheral blood, sampled in the first trimester of pregnancy. The genes are TRBV5-1 and TRBJ1-4; 9 nucleotides match TRBD1. CDR3 sequence (DNA): TGCGCCAGCAGCTTGACAGGGGGCAAGGAAGAAAAACTGTTTTTT. The encoded protein is CASSLTGGKEEKLFF.